The source of this TCR beta chain is a study of cytomegalovirus exposure and HLA in healthy donors. Study results and caveats: In the 95 to 150 validation repertoires, a later analysis found that first-cohort TCR clusters tended to co-occur. Confirmation was obtained in vitro that a few CMV-associated chains are specific for CMV antigens. The authors enumerated roughly 180 TCR beta chains as linked to cytomegalovirus.

Profiling relied on immunoSEQ multiplex PCR, and the TCRdb table lists in-frame clones only, not all of them. The data hold roughly 330,000 clones, with around 90% observed a single time. This clone has more than one count but fewer than ten. What it binds is not known. The donors were part of the validation cohort, which consisted of some 120 subjects and was separate from the first cohort of roughly 620 subjects. The clonotype originates from a woman between 25 and 40 years old in good health and CMV-seropositive. Sample: PBMCs.

CDR3 in DNA: TGTGCCTGGAGTACCTCCTGGGGGCAGTACTTC. It translates to CAWSTSWGQYF. This chain links TRBV30 with TRBJ2-7; D remains ambiguous. V was pared by 2 bases and J by 9 bases, with 11 bases between. Germline V gene lookup returns CDR1 GTSNPN and CDR2 SVGIG (reference sequence). There are 11 residues in the CDR3.